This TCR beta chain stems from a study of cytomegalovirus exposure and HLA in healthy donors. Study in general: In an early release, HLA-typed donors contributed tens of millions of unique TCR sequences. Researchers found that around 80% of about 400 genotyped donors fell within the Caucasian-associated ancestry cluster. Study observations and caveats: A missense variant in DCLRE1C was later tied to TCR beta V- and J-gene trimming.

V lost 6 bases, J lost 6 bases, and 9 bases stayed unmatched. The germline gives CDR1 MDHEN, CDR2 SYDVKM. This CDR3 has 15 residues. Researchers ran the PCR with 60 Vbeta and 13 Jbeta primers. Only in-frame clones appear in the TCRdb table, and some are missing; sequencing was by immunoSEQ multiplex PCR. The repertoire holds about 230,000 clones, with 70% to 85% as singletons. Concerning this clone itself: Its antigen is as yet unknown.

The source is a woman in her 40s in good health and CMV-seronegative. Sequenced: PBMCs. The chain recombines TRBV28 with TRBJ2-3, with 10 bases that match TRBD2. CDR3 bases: TGTGCCAGCAGACTGCTAGCGGGGGCGGGGGATACGCAGTATTTT. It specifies CASRLLAGAGDTQYF.